The 15 T cell receptor beta chains presented below share a single source sample, sequenced in a study of post-analysis software for immune sequencing data. Incorporated into the TCR beta cDNA libraries were unique molecular identifiers, which served to reduce PCR and sequencing biases. MiXCR, applied by TCRdb to the PCR reads, yields one record per CDR3 protein. The sample records 750,000 to 950,000 distinct CDR3 sequences, around 50% being singletons. General study points: Included in a set of roughly five TRBV segments more frequent in patients than controls were TRBV5-6, TRBV5-1 and TRBV20-1.

Antigen specificity for these receptors is unknown. Source material: blood. These receptors were taken from a girl aged 10 to 17 with multiple sclerosis.

This clonotype was counted only a few times. The V gene is TRBV29-1, the J gene TRBJ2-5; D unresolved. This CDR3 is 13 amino acids long. The ends were cut back, 4 bases at V and 1 base at J, with 10 bases in the middle. Germline V gives CDR1 SQVTM, CDR2 ANQGSEA. CDR3 residues: CSVGGRPQETQYF. The DNA of the CDR3 is TGCAGCGTTGGCGGCAGGCCCCAAGAGACCCAGTACTTC.

The chain uses TRBV7-6 and TRBJ2-5; 10 positions agree with TRBD2. Germline CDR1 is SGHVS and CDR2 is FNYEAQ. The CDR3 length is 20 residues. The junction had 20 bases not matched to a gene; V was cut back by 5 bases and J by 2 bases. CDR3 in DNA: TGTGCCAGCAGCCCCCTTTGGAGCGGGGGGGCTCCAGACTGGCAAGAGACCCAGTACTTC. The encoded protein is CASSPLWSGGAPDWQETQYF.

The chain is built from TRBV5-1 and TRBJ2-1; 9 positions agree with TRBD1. In germline, CDR1 is SGHRS, CDR2 YFSETQ. The V and J ends lost 0 bases and 3 bases, in that order; junction bases with no gene match: 4. CDR3 length: 16 residues. As DNA, the CDR3 is TGCGCCAGCAGCTTGGAGGGACAGGGACTCTACAATGAGCAGTTCTTC. This translates into CASSLEGQGLYNEQFF.

This clonotype appeared once. The chain carries TRBV5-1 and TRBJ2-5; a possible D gene is TRBD1 (6 bases). The ends were cut back, 4 bases at V and 3 bases at J, with 13 bases in the middle. CDR1 and CDR2 (germline): SGHRS, YFSETQ. The CDR3 spans 14 residues. The CDR3 loop is CASSLTDRKETQYF. Written as DNA, the CDR3 is TGCGCCAGCAGCCTAACCGACAGGAAAGAGACCCAGTACTTC.

This clonotype has only a few counts. The V gene is TRBV6-5, the J gene TRBJ2-2, with 8 bases that match TRBD2. The CDR3 runs to 15 residues. Unmatched junction bases numbered 3, after V lost 4 bases and J lost 2 bases. Germline CDR1 and CDR2: MNHEY and SVGAGI. As DNA, the CDR3 is TGTGCCAGCAGTTCCGGGACTAGAAACACCGGGGAGCTGTTTTTT. Amino acids: CASSSGTRNTGELFF.

This clonotype has a handful of counts. The rearrangement links TRBV29-1 to TRBJ2-4; D gene ambiguous. The end of the DNA aligns better with TRBJ2-7, so the J call may be wrong. Germline V gene data show CDR1 as SQVTM and CDR2 as ANQGSEA. CDR3 length: 15 residues. In DNA, the CDR3 is TGCAGCGTCGGAAGAGGACGCTTATCCGGGTACGAGCAGTACTTC. This encodes CSVGRGRLSGYEQYF.

This rearrangement joins TRBV20-1 to TRBJ1-2; D is ambiguous. This CDR3 contains 8 residues. Looked up from germline, CDR1 is DFQATT and CDR2 is SNEGSKA (reference sequence). V gave up 3 bases and J gave up 9 bases, with 2 bases separating them. DNA of the CDR3: TGCAGTGCTAGTCGCTACACCTTC. It codes for CSASRYTF.

This clonotype was observed a single time. V usage is TRBV2 and J usage is TRBJ2-3; 7 nucleotides match TRBD1. The germline V gene encodes CDR1 SNHLY and CDR2 FYNNEI. CDR3 length equals 15 residues. Unmatched junction bases numbered 9, after V lost 7 bases and J lost 2 bases. CDR3 in DNA: TGTGCCAGCATAAGGGACAGTGCTTTCACAGATACGCAGTATTTT. This translates into CASIRDSAFTDTQYF.

This clonotype appeared a few times. This chain uses TRBV4-2 with TRBJ1-2; D ambiguous. V was clipped by 0 bases and J by 3 bases, with 11 bases between them. The CDR3 covers 15 residues. CDR1 and CDR2 from the germline V gene are LGHNA and YNFKEQ. CDR3 protein: CASSQESSQYYGYTF. CDR3 coding DNA: TGTGCCAGCAGCCAAGAAAGCAGCCAGTACTATGGCTACACCTTC.

The gene calls are TRBV2 and TRBJ1-1, with TRBD1 matching 9 bases. Germline V lookup: CDR1 SNHLY, CDR2 FYNNEI. There are 14 residues in the CDR3. J was trimmed by 7 bases and V by 5 bases; bases with no gene match: 8. CDR3 bases: TGTGCCAGCAGTAGGACAGGGGAGGAAGGTGAAGCTTTCTTT. It specifies CASSRTGEEGEAFF.

The rearrangement joins TRBV12-3 or TRBV12-4 to TRBJ2-5; no clear D. CDR3 length: 13 amino acids. Deletions cut 6 bases from V and 5 bases from J, with 13 bases between. The CDR3 DNA reads as TGTGCCAGCAGGACGGGCTTGAAGGAGACCCAGTACTTC. Its protein is CASRTGLKETQYF.

The sample holds a few counts of this clonotype. The rearrangement joins TRBV29-1 to TRBJ2-1; 8 nucleotides agree with TRBD2. J gave up 3 bases and V 7 bases, and 11 bases lay outside the gene matches. The CDR3 is 15 residues long. The germline V gene encodes CDR1 SQVTM and CDR2 ANQGSEA. This CDR3 reads CSGRGGLGVYNEQFF. The CDR3 nucleotides are TGCAGCGGCCGGGGGGGACTTGGAGTCTACAATGAGCAGTTCTTC.

The chain links TRBV5-1 to TRBJ2-1; 14 bases align to TRBD2. Looked up from germline, CDR1 is SGHRS and CDR2 is YFSETQ. CDR3 length: 21 residues. Trimming took 4 bases from V and 0 from J; bases not matched to a gene: 15. CDR3 sequence (DNA): TGCGCCAGCAGCCAGGGACTAGCGGGGGCCGGGGCCATTCTCTCCTACAATGAGCAGTTCTTC. It is translated as CASSQGLAGAGAILSYNEQFF.

The chain has TRBV27 and TRBJ2-5; no definite D call. The V end lost 2 bases, the J end lost 5 bases, and 18 bases lay between the germline ends. This CDR3 spans 16 amino acids. Germline loops: CDR1 MNHEY, CDR2 SMNVEV (reference sequence). The CDR3 protein is CASSLRLGLGMETQYF. CDR3 coding DNA: TGTGCCAGCAGTTTAAGGCTAGGCTTAGGGATGGAGACCCAGTACTTC.

The CDR3 is CASSVRGGTGTDTQYF. In DNA, the CDR3 is TGCGCCAGCAGCGTTAGGGGGGGGACAGGGACAGATACGCAGTATTTT. The chain joins TRBV4-1 to TRBJ2-3, with 9 bases identical to TRBD1. Germline CDR1 and CDR2: MGHRA and YSYEKL. CDR3 length: 16 residues. The V gene end was trimmed by 5 bases and the J gene end by 3 bases; junction bases not matched to a gene: 9.